These 10 T cell receptor beta chains were all obtained from the same sample, sequenced in a study of OX40 agonist ivuxolimab in advanced cancers. Method: immunoSEQ multiplex PCR; TCRdb's copy keeps in-frame clones and lacks some. The sample yields more than 50,000 clones, approximately 80% seen once. The specimen comprised CD4+ or CD8+ T cells sorted from blood, sampled in a trial of the OX40 agonist ivuxolimab. The receptors derive from an adult with an advanced solid tumor such as melanoma, head and neck, liver or kidney cancer.

This clone was found a few times. The chain joins TRBV9 to TRBJ2-7; no reliable D call. This CDR3 has 13 amino acids. V lost 4 bases and J lost 3, with 11 bases in between. CDR1 SGDLS and CDR2 YYNGEE come from the germline V gene. This CDR3 reads CASSPEDGYEQYF. In DNA form, the CDR3 reads TGTGCCAGCAGCCCCGAGGACGGCTACGAGCAGTACTTC.

The chain is built from TRBV10-1 and TRBJ1-2; TRBD1 is a possible D gene (6 bases). The V end was cut by 2 bases, the J end by 2 bases, with 6 bases between. The length of the CDR3 is 13 residues. CDR1 is WNHNN, CDR2 SYGVQD, per germline (reference sequence). CDR3 region: CASSEDRNYGYTF. As DNA, the CDR3 is TGCGCCAGCAGTGAGGACAGGAACTATGGCTACACCTTC.

The CDR3 region has the DNA TGTGCCAGCAGCGACCGATTCGGACAGGCCATGAACACTGAAGCTTTCTTT. Translation gives CASSDRFGQAMNTEAFF. This sequence joins TRBV9 and TRBJ1-1; 7 bases fit TRBD1. CDR3 length: 17 amino acids. CDR1 is SGDLS and CDR2 is YYNGEE in the germline V gene. Trimming cost V 3 bases and J 0 bases; bases outside gene matches: 11.

This clone was seen a few times. The chain recombines TRBV7-9 with TRBJ2-7; 10 bases agree with TRBD1. Per germline, CDR1 SEHNR and CDR2 FQNEAQ (reference sequence). The CDR3 is 14 residues long. V trimming: 5 bases; J trimming: 7 bases; junction bases outside the gene matches: 8. CDR3 DNA: TGTGCCAGCAGCCCTCGACAGGGGGCAGGGGAGCAGTACTTC. The encoded protein is CASSPRQGAGEQYF.

Comments on this clone: The germline gene is not matched at one end of the junction; a read error may be the cause. V and J are TRBV30 and TRBJ1-5; 9 nucleotides agree with TRBD1. This CDR3 comprises 15 residues. The germline V gene encodes CDR1 GTSNPN and CDR2 SVGIG (reference sequence). The CDR3 spells CAWRNGQGNNQPQHF. The CDR3 nucleotides are TGTGCCTGGCGCAACGGACAGGGGAACAATCAACCCCAGCATTTT.

The chain employs TRBV29-1 and TRBJ1-1; 8 bases agree with TRBD1. Germline V gives CDR1 SQVTM, CDR2 ANQGSEA. This CDR3 spans 14 amino acids. After removal of 1 base from V and 8 bases from J, the junction contained 9 bases not matched to a gene. The CDR3 region is CSVEATGAQGEAFF. As DNA, the CDR3 is TGCAGCGTTGAAGCGACAGGGGCCCAGGGCGAAGCTTTCTTT.

This chain connects TRBV29-1 to TRBJ2-6; 11 bases map to TRBD1. This CDR3 region has 16 residues. The V gene's germline CDR1 is SQVTM and CDR2 ANQGSEA. The V and J ends lost 6 bases and 1 base, in that order; junction bases with no gene match: 5. The CDR3 DNA reads as TGCAGCGTCCGGACAGGGGGCGCGTCTGGGGCCAACGTCCTGACTTTC. Amino acid sequence: CSVRTGGASGANVLTF.

The DNA of the CDR3 is TGTGCCAGTAGGCAAGACAGGGACAATGGCTACACCTTC. This encodes CASRQDRDNGYTF. This chain links TRBV19 with TRBJ1-2; 7 bases align to TRBD1. CDR1 and CDR2 (germline): LNHDA, SQIVND (reference sequence). This CDR3 has 13 residues. Trimming removed 6 bases from V and 6 bases from J; junction bases left unmatched: 7.

The J gene is TRBJ2-7, the V gene TRBV6-5; D is perhaps TRBD1 or TRBD2 (6 bases each). Germline V CDR1 and CDR2: MNHEY, SVGAGI. The CDR3 consists of 14 residues. Trimming left V 2 bases short and J 5 bases short, with 13 bases between. The CDR3: CASSYGGLRNEQYF. The CDR3 nucleotides are TGTGCCAGCAGTTACGGGGGGCTCAGGAACGAGCAGTACTTC.

The gene calls are TRBV5-4 and TRBJ1-1, with D maybe TRBD1 (5 bases). CDR3 length: 16 residues. From germline, CDR1 is SGHNT and CDR2 YYREEE (reference sequence). V lost 1 base to trimming and J lost 0 bases, with 13 bases between them. For the CDR3, the DNA is TGTGCCAGCAGCTTGTGGAATACAGGTCTGAACACTGAAGCTTTCTTT. This codes for CASSLWNTGLNTEAFF.